These T cell receptor beta chains were read from a single sample in a study of T cells in Graves' hyperthyroidism and ophthalmopathy. In TCRdb, the multiplex PCR reads were re-called with MiXCR into one record per CDR3 protein. Of 96,000 or so distinct CDR3 sequences in the sample, about 51% were seen once. Input material: blood. These receptors all come from a woman between 35 and 50 years old with Graves' hyperthyroidism. CDR3s include the opening cysteine and the closing phenylalanine or tryptophan. The D gene is left open where the match is weak. Not all rows give a size; the values are once, few, many and, for expanded clones, a class.

TRBJ2-5,TRBD2,few,TRBV7-2,TGTGCCAGCAGCCTAAGACTAGCGGGAGGGCGGGTAGAGACCCAGTACTTC,CASSLRLAGGRVETQYF
TRBJ2-7,-,-,TRBV4-1,TGCGCCAGCAGCCAGGGTGGGGTGGATCCGATTTACGAGCAGTACTTC,CASSQGGVDPIYEQYF
TRBJ2-3,TRBD2,-,TRBV9,TGTGCCAGCAGCACCCGACTAGCGTTTCGAGATACGCAGTATTTT,CASSTRLAFRDTQYF
TRBJ2-7,-,many,TRBV10-3,TGTGCCATCAGTGGCGTACAGGGCTACGAGCAGTACTTC,CAISGVQGYEQYF
TRBJ1-2,TRBD1,many,TRBV7-6,TGTGCCAGCAGCTTATACAGGGGGCGGAATGGCTACACCTTC,CASSLYRGRNGYTF
TRBJ1-2,-,many,TRBV29-1,TGCAGCGTTGAACGCGGGTATGGCTACACCTTC,CSVERGYGYTF
TRBJ2-5,-,many,TRBV7-9,TGTGCCAGCAGCGAGGCGGGCAATCAGCCCCAGTACTTC,CASSEAGNQPQYF
TRBJ2-7,TRBD1,-,TRBV5-1,TGCGCCAGCAGCTTGGGGACAGGGCCATCGACCTACGAGCAGTACTTC,CASSLGTGPSTYEQYF
TRBJ2-7,TRBD1,-,TRBV7-8,TGTGCCAGCAGCTTAGTGGACAGGGCTGGCGAGCAGTACTTC,CASSLVDRAGEQYF
TRBJ1-2,-,large,TRBV25-1,TGTGCCAGCAGTGACGGGTTCGGTTTTGGCTACACCTTC,CASSDGFGFGYTF
TRBJ2-7,TRBD2,-,TRBV20-1,TGCAGCGCCCGGGGGCCCATGTTTAGCGGGAGGAGGATCCCCTACGAGCAGTACTTC,CSARGPMFSGRRIPYEQYF
TRBJ2-3,-,few,TRBV20-1,TGCAGTGCTAGAGATGGGTCGGCAGGGTGGGGAGATACGCAGTATTTT,CSARDGSAGWGDTQYF
TRBJ1-2,TRBD1,many,TRBV29-1,TGCAGCGCGGGGGACAGGGGGCTTGACTATGGCTACACCTTC,CSAGDRGLDYGYTF
TRBJ2-5,-,-,TRBV20-1,TGCAGTGCTAGAATCTATTGGCAGCGTCAGCCCCAGTACTTC,CSARIYWQRQPQYF
TRBJ1-5,-,-,TRBV28,TGTGCCAGCAGTTTATCGCCTTCTGGTCGGCAGCATTTT,CASSLSPSGRQHF
TRBJ2-2,-,many,TRBV7-8,TGTGCCAGCAGCTCTGGGGGGGGGCTTAACACCGGGGAGCTGTTTTTT,CASSSGGGLNTGELFF
TRBJ2-5,-,many,TRBV4-1,TGCGCCAGCAGCCAAGATCGAGCCCGCGAGACCCAGTACTTC,CASSQDRARETQYF
TRBJ1-2,-,many,TRBV12-3/TRBV12-4,TGTGCCAGCAGTGGGAGGAACTATGGCTACACCTTC,CASSGRNYGYTF
TRBJ1-5,-,many,TRBV2,TGTGCCAGCAGTGAATCGAGGGGAGGTTTGGCCCAGCATTTT,CASSESRGGLAQHF
TRBJ1-4,-,many,TRBV7-9,TGTGCCAGCAGCTTAGCCCCAACGGCCGAAAAACTGTTTTTT,CASSLAPTAEKLFF
TRBJ1-2,-,many,TRBV20-1,TGCAGTGCCGTGCTTAATGGAGGACGGAGTACGACATATGGCTACACCTTC,CSAVLNGGRSTTYGYTF
TRBJ1-5,-,-,TRBV20-1,TGCAGTGCCCCCGAGGGGGGACAGCCCCAGCATTTT,CSAPEGGQPQHF
TRBJ1-5,TRBD1,many,TRBV19,TGTGCCAGTAGTACGGACAGGACGTATCAGCCCCAGCATTTT,CASSTDRTYQPQHF
TRBJ2-5,-,many,TRBV20-1,TGCAGTGCTAATAAACGGACTTTCCAAGAGACCCAGTACTTC,CSANKRTFQETQYF
TRBJ1-1,-,many,TRBV11-2,TGTGCCAGCAGCTTAGGACTGAACACTGAAGCTTTCTTT,CASSLGLNTEAFF
TRBJ2-2,TRBD2,few,TRBV11-2,TGTGCCAGCAGCTTACTTAGCGGGGAGAACACCGGGGAGCTGTTTTTT,CASSLLSGENTGELFF
TRBJ1-1,-,many,TRBV9,TGTGCCAGCAGCGGCCGGGACAACCCTTTTGAGAGCACTGAAGCTTTCTTT,CASSGRDNPFESTEAFF
TRBJ2-7,TRBD1,many,TRBV19,TGTGCCAGTAAGGCGGGACAGGGGGCCTACGAGCAGTACTTC,CASKAGQGAYEQYF
TRBJ2-7,TRBD1,-,TRBV25-1,TGTGCCAGCAGTGCTAGAAAGGCAGGGGGATCCTACGAGCAGTACTTC,CASSARKAGGSYEQYF
TRBJ2-2,-,-,TRBV29-1,TGCAGCGTTGAAGGAAGGACCGGGGAGCTGTCTTTT,CSVEGRTGELSF
TRBJ2-5,-,few,TRBV20-1,TGCAGTGCCAATGATCAGGGCCGAGAGACCCAGTACTTC,CSANDQGRETQYF
TRBJ2-7,-,-,TRBV2,TGTGCCAGCAGGTCACGAAGGGGGGGAAGACAGGGCTACGAGCAGTACTTC,CASRSRRGGRQGYEQYF
TRBJ1-5,-,-,TRBV7-2,TGTGCCAGCAACCTCCGACAGGATAGAGAAGAGACCCAGCATTTT,CASNLRQDREETQHF
TRBJ2-2,-,many,TRBV4-1,TGCGCCAGCAGCCCCAGGGACCTCACCGGGGAGCTGTTTTTT,CASSPRDLTGELFF
TRBJ1-3,-,many,TRBV5-1,TGCGCCAGCAGCTTGGACGTGGACGGAAACACCATATATTTT,CASSLDVDGNTIYF
TRBJ1-1,-,few,TRBV19,TGTGCCAGTCAAACTACAAAGAGAGACACTGAAGCTTTCTTT,CASQTTKRDTEAFF
TRBJ2-2,-,-,TRBV7-6,-,CASSPPNTPGSCFF
TRBJ2-5,-,-,TRBV7-2,TGTGCCAGCAGCTTAGCTAGCGGAAAAGAGACCCAGTACTTC,CASSLASGKETQYF
TRBJ1-5,-,many,TRBV7-9,TGTGCCAGCAGCTTAACAGGGTCGAGTCAGCCCCAGCATTTT,CASSLTGSSQPQHF
TRBJ2-7,-,-,TRBV5-1,TGCGCCAGCAGCTACAGGGATCCGGCCTACGAGCAGTACTTC,CASSYRDPAYEQYF
TRBJ2-2,TRBD2,many,TRBV20-1,TGCAGTGCCGTGGGAGGGCGGATGAACACCGGGGAGCTGTTTTTT,CSAVGGRMNTGELFF
TRBJ1-3,-,-,TRBV28,TGTGCCAGCAATCGTCCGCCTCGGGACACCATATATTTT,CASNRPPRDTIYF
TRBJ1-4,TRBD1,few,TRBV2,TGTGCCAGCAGTTTGGACAGGGGAAGAGGAACTAATGAAAAACTGTTTTTT,CASSLDRGRGTNEKLFF
TRBJ2-7,-,-,TRBV29-1,TGCAGCGTCGGGACGGTCGTCTACGAGCAGTACTTC,CSVGTVVYEQYF
TRBJ2-7,-,many,TRBV7-9,TGTGCCAGCAGCCCGGGGATCTTCTCCTACGAGCAGTACTTC,CASSPGIFSYEQYF